This is a list of T cell receptor beta chains from one sample in a study. A single record per CDR3 protein comes from TCRdb applying MiXCR to the 5' RACE reads. The data hold just over 60,000 distinct CDR3 sequences, with 25% to 30% observed a single time. Sequencing used tumor-infiltrating naive CD4+ T cells sorted from the breast tumor. These receptors all come from a female donor with breast cancer. The CDR3 runs from the conserved cysteine through the conserved F or W. Each record gives: J gene, D gene, clone size, CDR3 length, V gene, CDR3 DNA, CDR3 protein. A D gene is named only where the DNA matches it firmly. Clone size, where shown, is once, few, many, or a class for clones that have expanded.

TRBJ2-1,.,many,14,TRBV20-1,TGCAGTGCTAGAGGGGACGCAGGGGTGAATGAGCAGTTCTTC,CSARGDAGVNEQFF
TRBJ1-1,TRBD1,.,13,TRBV19,TGTGCCAGTACCCGCAGGGGGCACACTGAAGCTTTCTTT,CASTRRGHTEAFF
TRBJ2-3,.,.,12,TRBV6-1,TGTGCCAGCAGTACAAACCTTTATACGCAGTATTTT,CASSTNLYTQYF
TRBJ1-6,TRBD1,.,14,TRBV25-1,TGTGCCAGCAGGGAACAGGGGGGGAATTCACCCCTCCACTTT,CASREQGGNSPLHF
TRBJ2-6,.,.,15,TRBV6-2/TRBV6-3,TGTGCCAGCATAAAAGGGGGATCTGGGGCCAACGTTCTGACTTTC,CASIKGGSGANVLTF
TRBJ2-5,.,.,12,TRBV7-2,TGTGCCAGCAGATCCTTCGGACAGCACACGTACTTC,CASRSFGQHTYF
TRBJ2-2,.,.,15,TRBV19,TGTGCCAGTAAAGAGGATTCGGGGAATATCGGGGAGCTGTTTTTT,CASKEDSGNIGELFF
TRBJ1-2,TRBD1,few,16,TRBV6-1,TGTGCCAGCAGTCGGGACAGCGACGATCGCTTCTATGGCTACACCTTC,CASSRDSDDRFYGYTF
TRBJ2-1,.,.,14,TRBV7-3,TGTGCCAGCAGCATTAACGGACACGCCAATGAGCAGTTCTTC,CASSINGHANEQFF
TRBJ2-3,TRBD2,.,18,TRBV5-1,TGCGCCAGCAGCTCCCTAGCGGGGGGGCCCAGGGGGACAGATACGCAGTATTTT,CASSSLAGGPRGTDTQYF
TRBJ2-4,.,medium-sized,18,TRBV15,TGTGCCACCAGCAGAGATCAGGCCGTTGAGAGGAGTAAAAACATTCAGTACTTC,CATSRDQAVERSKNIQYF
TRBJ2-1,.,many,13,TRBV12-3/TRBV12-4,TGTGCCAGCAGTTTAGTCAGGGGCGATGAGCAGTTCTTC,CASSLVRGDEQFF
TRBJ1-2,.,.,12,TRBV2,TGTGCCAGCAGTGCTCAGAACTATGGCTACACCTTC,CASSAQNYGYTF
TRBJ2-2,.,.,14,TRBV10-3,TGTGCCATCAGGCGAAGCGGGAACACCGGGGAGCTGTTTTTT,CAIRRSGNTGELFF
TRBJ2-1,TRBD2,few,15,TRBV2,TGTGCCAGCAGTGAAGGGACTAGCGGGAGGGATGAGCAGTTCTTC,CASSEGTSGRDEQFF
TRBJ2-7,TRBD1,.,13,TRBV5-6,TGTGCCAGCAGCCCCCGCGACAGGGACGAGCAGTACTTC,CASSPRDRDEQYF
TRBJ1-1,TRBD1,few,15,TRBV5-4,TGTGCCAGCAGCTCTCCGGGACAGAAGAACACTGAAGCTTTCTTT,CASSSPGQKNTEAFF
TRBJ2-7,TRBD2,.,14,TRBV20-1,TGCGGTGCCCGGACTAGCGGGAGTGTCAACGAGCAGTACTTC,CGARTSGSVNEQYF
TRBJ2-7,TRBD1,few,16,TRBV12-3/TRBV12-4,TGTGCCAGCAGTCTTTGGGGGGACAGGGGTAGCTACGAGCAGTACTTC,CASSLWGDRGSYEQYF
TRBJ2-2,.,few,16,TRBV7-9,TGTGCCAGCAGCTCCAAGACGGGGGAATCCACCGGGGAGCTGTTTTTT,CASSSKTGESTGELFF
TRBJ1-3,.,few,20,TRBV6-1,TGTGCCAGCAGACCTATAGGCAAAACAGTGGGGGGCAACTCTGGAAACACCATATATTTT,CASRPIGKTVGGNSGNTIYF
TRBJ1-4,.,.,14,TRBV5-1,TGCGCCAGCAGCTTGGGTGGCTTCGGGGAAAAACTGTTTTTT,CASSLGGFGEKLFF
TRBJ2-1,TRBD1,.,16,TRBV5-1,TGCGCCAGCAGAAAGACCGGGACAGGGTTAGCGGGTGAGCAGTTCTTC,CASRKTGTGLAGEQFF
TRBJ2-5,TRBD2,.,15,TRBV16,TGTGCCAGCAGCCTAATAGCGGGAGGACAAGAGCCCCAGTACTTC,CASSLIAGGQEPQYF
TRBJ1-1,.,few,14,TRBV28,TGTGCCAGCAGTTTTGTACAGATTAACACTGAAGCTTTCTTT,CASSFVQINTEAFF
TRBJ2-1,TRBD2,.,19,TRBV30,TGTGCCTGGAGTGTACTAAGGACCGGCGCGGGAGTCGAACGGAATGAGCAGCTCTTC,CAWSVLRTGAGVERNEQLF
TRBJ1-6,.,.,18,TRBV12-3/TRBV12-4,TGTGCCAGCAGTTTAGCGTCCCCTGTGGGGAATCTGGGTTCACCCCTCCACTTT,CASSLASPVGNLGSPLHF
TRBJ1-1,.,few,12,TRBV29-1,TGCAGCGTTGTGTGGAGGGCCGATGAAGCTTTCTTT,CSVVWRADEAFF
TRBJ2-3,TRBD1,.,17,TRBV24-1,TGTGCCACCAGTGATTTGGTAGGACAGGGGGCCGGAGATACGCAGTATTTT,CATSDLVGQGAGDTQYF
TRBJ1-2,.,.,14,TRBV5-8,TGTGCCAGCAGCTTGAGAGTTCGCGGTGAGGGCTACACCTTC,CASSLRVRGEGYTF
TRBJ1-6,.,few,17,TRBV7-6,TGTGCCAGCAGCTTGGGACCGACTTCTTCCCATAATTCACCCCTCCACTTT,CASSLGPTSSHNSPLHF
TRBJ2-7,.,few,13,TRBV12-3/TRBV12-4,TGTGCCAGCAGCCGACAGGCTAAGGGCGAGCAGTACTTC,CASSRQAKGEQYF
TRBJ1-5,.,many,14,TRBV6-5,TGTGCCAGCAGTTACTTCGGGCTCGATCAGCCCCAGCATTTT,CASSYFGLDQPQHF
TRBJ2-6,TRBD2,.,17,TRBV4-2,TGTGCCAGCAGCCAAAAAGCGGGAGAAACTGGGGCCAACGTCCTGACTTTC,CASSQKAGETGANVLTF
TRBJ1-5,TRBD1,few,16,TRBV9,TGTGCCAGCAGCGCAGGACAGGGGGCCCCCAATCAGCCCCAGCATTTT,CASSAGQGAPNQPQHF
TRBJ2-2,.,many,15,TRBV5-1,TGCGCCAGCAGTACAGAAAGAGTCCTAGCCGGGGAGCTGTTTTTT,CASSTERVLAGELFF
TRBJ1-1,.,few,13,TRBV2,TGTGCCAGCAGTGTAGGGGCGAACACTGAAGCTTTCTTT,CASSVGANTEAFF
TRBJ1-2,.,many,13,TRBV12-3/TRBV12-4,TGTGCCAGCAGTTTGAGAGGGGACGGTGGCTACACCTTC,CASSLRGDGGYTF
TRBJ2-4,.,.,15,TRBV7-3,TGTGCCAGCAGCTTAAGAGGGGGGAGGAAAGACATTCAGTACTTC,CASSLRGGRKDIQYF
TRBJ2-4,TRBD1,few,16,TRBV12-3/TRBV12-4,TGTGCCAGCAGCCAAGACAGGGCCCTAGCCAAAAACATTCAGTACTTC,CASSQDRALAKNIQYF
TRBJ2-1,.,.,16,TRBV5-1,TGCGCCAGCAGCTTGGCCGGGGCCCCATCAACGAATGAGCAGTTCTTC,CASSLAGAPSTNEQFF
TRBJ2-1,TRBD2,.,18,TRBV20-1,TGCAGTGCTAGAGACATGGGTAGACTAGCGGGGGGCCGGGGTGAGCAGTTCTTC,CSARDMGRLAGGRGEQFF
TRBJ2-7,.,few,16,TRBV4-2,TGTGCCAGCAGCCAAGAGTGGTCAGGGGCCTCCTACGAGCAGTACTTC,CASSQEWSGASYEQYF
TRBJ2-2,.,many,13,TRBV4-2,TGTGCCAGCAGCCAAGTATCCTCCGGGGAGCTGTTTTTT,CASSQVSSGELFF
TRBJ2-3,.,.,16,TRBV9,TGTGCCAGCAGCGCCTCCCGGGACCGCTACACAGATACGCAGTATTTT,CASSASRDRYTDTQYF
TRBJ2-2,TRBD1,.,17,TRBV4-2,TGTGCCAGCAGCCAAGAAGGGTTCGGACAGGGTACCGGGGAGCTGTTTTTT,CASSQEGFGQGTGELFF
TRBJ2-4,TRBD2,medium-sized,15,TRBV29-1,TGCAGCGTTCGGACTAGCGGGGGAGTGGAAAACATTCAGTACTTC,CSVRTSGGVENIQYF
TRBJ2-7,TRBD1,many,14,TRBV20-1,TGCAGTGCTAGAGCTGGGACAGGGTGGGGCGAGCAGTACTTC,CSARAGTGWGEQYF
TRBJ1-5,TRBD1,.,14,TRBV4-1,TGCGCCAGCAGCCGACAGGGGGCGAATCAGCCCCAGCATTTT,CASSRQGANQPQHF
TRBJ1-5,TRBD1,.,13,TRBV20-1,TGCAGTGCTAGGGACAGGGCCCATCAGCCCCAGCATTTT,CSARDRAHQPQHF
TRBJ1-6,TRBD1,.,16,TRBV5-1,TGCGCCAGCAGCTTATTACCGGGACAGAGTTATTCACCCCTCCACTTT,CASSLLPGQSYSPLHF
TRBJ1-5,.,many,15,TRBV7-9,TGTGCCAGCAGCTTAGCGGGGGTTAGCAATCAGCCCCAGCATTTT,CASSLAGVSNQPQHF
TRBJ2-3,TRBD2,.,15,TRBV12-3/TRBV12-4,TGTGCCAGCAGTCCCACGGGGGGAGGAGCAGATACGCAGTATTTT,CASSPTGGGADTQYF
TRBJ1-1,.,.,12,TRBV6-6,TGTGCCAGCAGGAACCCTCAGGGATTCGTTTTCTTT,CASRNPQGFVFF
TRBJ2-1,TRBD2,.,15,TRBV12-3/TRBV12-4,TGTGCCAGCAGTGCCGGGACTAGGGTAGGGAATGAGCAGTTCTTC,CASSAGTRVGNEQFF
TRBJ1-1,.,.,13,TRBV7-9,TGTGCCAGCAGCGTAAGCAACATCGGGAGAACTTTCTTT,CASSVSNIGRTFF
TRBJ2-7,.,many,17,TRBV4-1,TGCGCCAGCAGCCAAGGGGATACAGGGTATAGCTCCTACGAGCAGTACTTC,CASSQGDTGYSSYEQYF
TRBJ2-7,.,few,12,TRBV12-3/TRBV12-4,TGTGCCAGCAGTCGGGCCCGCTACGAGCAGTACTTC,CASSRARYEQYF
TRBJ2-5,TRBD1,.,17,TRBV7-2,TGTGCCAGCAGCTTGTCCGGCGTGCAACAGGGGGGAGAGACCCAGTACTTC,CASSLSGVQQGGETQYF